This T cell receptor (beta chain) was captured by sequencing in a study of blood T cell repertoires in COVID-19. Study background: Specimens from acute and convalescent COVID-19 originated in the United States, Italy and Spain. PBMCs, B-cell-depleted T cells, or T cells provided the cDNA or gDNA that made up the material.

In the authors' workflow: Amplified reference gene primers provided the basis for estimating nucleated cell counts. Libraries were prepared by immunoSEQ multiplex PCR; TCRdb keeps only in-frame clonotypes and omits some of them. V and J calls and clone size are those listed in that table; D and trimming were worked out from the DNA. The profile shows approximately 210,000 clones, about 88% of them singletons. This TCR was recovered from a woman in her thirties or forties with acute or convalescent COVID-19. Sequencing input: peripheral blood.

The DNA for the CDR3 is TGTGCCAGCGGGGGACAGGGGGCCGGGGCCAACGTCCTGACTTTC. This gives the protein CASGGQGAGANVLTF. The chain couples TRBV2 to TRBJ2-6; 12 bases agree with TRBD1. The CDR3 runs 15 residues. V shed 8 bases, J shed 4 bases, and the junction held 3 bases outside the gene matches. Germline V lookup: CDR1 SNHLY, CDR2 FYNNEI.